This T cell receptor beta chain was captured in a study of cytotoxic CD8 clonotypes in ibrutinib-treated CLL. Study background: Treatment had run for a median approximately twelve months, range 6 to 36, when response samples were taken. The study, taken as a whole, reports: Stable or contracted on treatment, public clonotypes were also uncommon. Higher clonality was seen at ibrutinib response and a return toward baseline at progression.

The planned depth of sequencing spanned 1 in 200,000 to 1 in 1 million T cells. TCRdb's table, derived via immunoSEQ multiplex PCR, lists solely in-frame clones and lacks some. Of about 40,000 clones listed, approximately 67% are singletons. In germline, CDR1 is SGHDT, CDR2 YYEEEE. This CDR3 region has 14 residues. Between the trimmed V and J ends, which lost 3 bases and 3 bases, there was a span of 10 bases. A remark on this clone: Its antigen is undetermined.

The origin of this receptor is a human donor with chronic lymphocytic leukemia. The source material was PBMCs, sampled at disease progression, from a patient treated with ibrutinib. The chain joins TRBV5-6 to TRBJ2-1; no reliable D call. The CDR3 bases are TGTGCCAGCAGCTACGACTTGTACTACAATGAGCAGTTCTTC. Translation: CASSYDLYYNEQFF.